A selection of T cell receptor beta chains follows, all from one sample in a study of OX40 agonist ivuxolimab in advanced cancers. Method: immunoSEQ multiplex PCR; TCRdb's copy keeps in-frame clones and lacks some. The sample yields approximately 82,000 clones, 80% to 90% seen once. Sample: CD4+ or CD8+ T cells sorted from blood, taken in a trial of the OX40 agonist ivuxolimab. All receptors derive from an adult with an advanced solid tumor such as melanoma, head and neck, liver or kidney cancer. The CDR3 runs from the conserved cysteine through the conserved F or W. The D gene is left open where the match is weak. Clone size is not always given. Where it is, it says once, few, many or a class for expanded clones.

CDR3aa: CASSSLAGKNYEQYF
CDR3nt: TGTGCCAGCAGCTCTCTAGCGGGAAAAAACTACGAGCAGTACTTC
abundance: -
d_gene: TRBD2
v_gene: TRBV7-6
j_gene: TRBJ2-7

CDR3aa: CASSVFGTSGRGVYNEQFF
CDR3nt: TGTGCCAGCAGTGTCTTCGGGACTAGCGGGAGAGGGGTTTACAATGAGCAGTTCTTC
abundance: -
d_gene: TRBD2
v_gene: TRBV2
j_gene: TRBJ2-1

CDR3aa: CASSSDVGQAFF
CDR3nt: TGTGCCAGCAGCTCCGACGTTGGGCAAGCTTTCTTT
abundance: once
d_gene: -
v_gene: TRBV28
j_gene: TRBJ1-1

CDR3aa: CSVAGPSSYNEQFF
CDR3nt: TGCAGCGTTGCCGGGCCCAGCTCCTACAATGAGCAGTTCTTC
abundance: -
d_gene: -
v_gene: TRBV29-1
j_gene: TRBJ2-1

CDR3aa: CASSQQTGGTNEKLFF
CDR3nt: TGCGCCAGCAGCCAACAGACAGGGGGTACTAATGAAAAACTGTTTTTT
abundance: -
d_gene: TRBD1
v_gene: TRBV4-1
j_gene: TRBJ1-4

CDR3aa: CASALILRQPQHF
CDR3nt: TGTGCCAGCGCCTTGATTCTTCGTCAGCCCCAGCATTTT
abundance: -
d_gene: -
v_gene: TRBV6-6
j_gene: TRBJ1-5

CDR3aa: CASSPQASTDTQYF
CDR3nt: TGCGCCAGCAGCCCCCAGGCCTCGACAGATACGCAGTATTTT
abundance: -
d_gene: -
v_gene: TRBV5-1
j_gene: TRBJ2-3

CDR3aa: CASSFTGFSGNTIYF
CDR3nt: TGTGCCAGCAGCTTTACAGGGTTCTCTGGAAACACCATATATTTT
abundance: -
d_gene: -
v_gene: TRBV7-2
j_gene: TRBJ1-3

CDR3aa: CASSPDRAQFF
CDR3nt: TGTGCCAGCTCACCAGACAGGGCGCAGTTCTTC
abundance: -
d_gene: TRBD1
v_gene: TRBV18
j_gene: TRBJ2-1

CDR3aa: CASSLVAGPYNEQFF
CDR3nt: TGTGCCAGCAGCTTGGTAGCGGGGCCCTACAATGAGCAGTTCTTC
abundance: -
d_gene: TRBD2
v_gene: TRBV4-2
j_gene: TRBJ2-1

CDR3aa: CASSPLAGDLVWTDTQYF
CDR3nt: TGTGCCAGCAGCCCACTAGCGGGAGATTTGGTATGGACAGATACGCAGTATTTT
abundance: -
d_gene: TRBD2
v_gene: TRBV7-9
j_gene: TRBJ2-3

CDR3aa: CASSVEGLDTEAFF
CDR3nt: TGTGCCAGCAGCGTAGAGGGACTAGACACTGAAGCTTTCTTT
abundance: -
d_gene: -
v_gene: TRBV9
j_gene: TRBJ1-1

CDR3aa: CASKIDRETQYF
CDR3nt: TGCGCCAGCAAAATAGACCGGGAGACCCAGTACTTC
abundance: -
d_gene: -
v_gene: TRBV5-1
j_gene: TRBJ2-5

CDR3aa: CASIPFGQPQHF
CDR3nt: TGTGCCAGCATACCCTTCGGCCAGCCCCAGCATTTT
abundance: -
d_gene: -
v_gene: TRBV7-2
j_gene: TRBJ1-5

CDR3aa: CSVGPSYPSGGSTDTQYF
CDR3nt: TGCAGCGTTGGGCCCTCGTATCCTAGCGGGGGGTCCACAGATACGCAGTATTTT
abundance: -
d_gene: TRBD2
v_gene: TRBV29-1
j_gene: TRBJ2-3

CDR3aa: CSVSGKIADTQYF
CDR3nt: TGCAGCGTTTCGGGTAAAATCGCAGATACGCAGTATTTT
abundance: -
d_gene: -
v_gene: TRBV29-1
j_gene: TRBJ2-3